Sequencing of this T cell receptor (beta chain) was carried out in a study of blood T cell repertoires in COVID-19. The repertoire was sequenced with immunoSEQ multiplex PCR; TCRdb's copy has only in-frame clones and lacks some. The sample records about 150,000 clones, 70% to 80% being singletons. The CDR3 totals 13 residues. Germline CDR1 LGHDT, CDR2 YNNKEL (reference sequence). V lost 4 bases and J 0 bases, leaving 4 bases between the germline ends. Sequenced input: peripheral blood. This sequence originates from a man aged 50 or older with acute or convalescent COVID-19. The chain couples TRBV3-1 (or the pseudogene TRBV3-2) to TRBJ1-3; D remains unclear. CDR3 region: CASSPSSGNTIYF. In DNA, the CDR3 is TGTGCCAGCAGCCCCAGCTCTGGAAACACCATATATTTT.